The clone carrying this T cell receptor (beta chain) was detected only once. The data derive from a study of control samples from healthy donors and cancer patients. Germline-derived CDR1 and CDR2 are MNHEY and SMNVEV (reference sequence). Between the trimmed V and J ends, which lost 2 bases and 5 bases, there was a span of 14 bases. The length of the CDR3 is 15 residues. Profiling relied on immunoSEQ multiplex PCR, and the TCRdb table lists in-frame clones only, not all of them. The sample includes 200,000 to 250,000 clones, around 94% of them seen just once. The sequence was obtained from a man aged 50 to 60 in good health. Sequencing used blood. This chain connects TRBV27 to TRBJ2-3; D call uncertain. This CDR3 is CASSLGVLRGDTQYF. DNA of the CDR3: TGTGCCAGCAGTTTAGGGGTCCTCCGTGGAGATACGCAGTATTTT.